This TCR beta chain came from a study of T cell responses to AZD1222 COVID-19 vaccine. In the study overall: Pooled samples include second doses given at about 4 or 12 weeks. Whole-study results and caveats: Spike-specific TCR breadth and depth grew following two AZD1222 doses.

The assay was immunoSEQ multiplex PCR, and TCRdb's table has in-frame clones only and misses some. The top ten clones hold around 8% of a sample with roughly 200,000 clones, around 88% of them seen once. This CDR3 is built from 17 residues. The germline V gene encodes CDR1 SGDLS and CDR2 YYNGEE. The junction had 11 bases not matched to a gene; V was cut back by 1 base and J by 6 bases. As regards this clone: Its specificity is not known.

This clonotype was obtained from an adult in good health. This specimen consisted of peripheral blood, obtained on day 0 of AZD1222 vaccination. The chain links TRBV9 to TRBJ2-2, with TRBD2 matching 8 bases. The CDR3 nucleotides are TGTGCCAGCAGCGTAACGGGAGCGGGGGCCATGGCCGGGGAGCTGTTTTTT. Translated, it gives CASSVTGAGAMAGELFF.